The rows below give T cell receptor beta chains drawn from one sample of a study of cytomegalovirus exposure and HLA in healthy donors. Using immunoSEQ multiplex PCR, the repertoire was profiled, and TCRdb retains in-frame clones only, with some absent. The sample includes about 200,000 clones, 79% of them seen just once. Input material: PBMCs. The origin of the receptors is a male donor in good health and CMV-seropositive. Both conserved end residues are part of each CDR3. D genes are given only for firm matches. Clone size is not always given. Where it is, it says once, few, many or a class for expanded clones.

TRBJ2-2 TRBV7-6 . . CASSLGAGTGELFF TGTGCCAGCAGCTTAGGGGCAGGGACCGGGGAGCTGTTTTTT
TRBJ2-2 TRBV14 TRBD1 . CASSRTGAVTGELFF TGTGCCAGCAGCAGAACAGGGGCAGTAACCGGGGAGCTGTTTTTT
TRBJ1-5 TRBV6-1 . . CASSEEQGIKQPQHF TGTGCCAGCAGTGAAGAACAGGGTATCAAGCAGCCCCAGCATTTT
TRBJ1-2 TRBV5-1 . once CASSPDWSYGYTF TGCGCCAGCAGCCCGGACTGGAGCTATGGCTACACCTTC
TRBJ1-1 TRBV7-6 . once CASQASGNTEAFF TGTGCCAGCCAAGCGTCTGGGAACACTGAAGCTTTCTTT
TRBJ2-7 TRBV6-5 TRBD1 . CASRGGQGPNEQYF TGTGCCAGCAGGGGAGGACAGGGACCAAACGAGCAGTACTTC
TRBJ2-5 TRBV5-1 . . CASSFLGGFEKTQYF TGCGCCAGCAGCTTCCTGGGGGGTTTTGAAAAGACCCAGTACTTC
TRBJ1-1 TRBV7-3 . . CASRDGGGTEAFF TGTGCCAGCAGAGATGGTGGCGGCACTGAAGCTTTCTTT
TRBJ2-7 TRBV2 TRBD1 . CARLDRGEQYF TGTGCCAGACTAGACAGGGGCGAGCAGTACTTC
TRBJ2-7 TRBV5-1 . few CASSLAGTLSGEQYF TGCGCCAGCAGCTTGGCCGGAACGCTGAGCGGCGAGCAGTACTTC
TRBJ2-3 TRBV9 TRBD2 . CASSVAPSGRTGTDTQYF TGTGCCAGCAGCGTAGCCCCTAGCGGGAGAACGGGCACAGATACGCAGTATTTT
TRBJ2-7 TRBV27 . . CARSDSYEQYF TGTGCCCGTAGTGATTCCTACGAGCAGTACTTC
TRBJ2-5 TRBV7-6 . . CASSLATSQETQYF TGTGCCAGCAGCTTAGCCACCAGCCAAGAGACCCAGTACTTC
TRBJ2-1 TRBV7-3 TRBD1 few CASSLLPGQGGVTNEQFF TGTGCCAGCAGCCTACTACCGGGACAGGGGGGGGTTACTAATGAGCAGTTCTTC
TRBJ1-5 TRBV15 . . CATSRSTGKSHQPQHF TGTGCCACCAGCAGATCAACGGGAAAATCCCACCAGCCCCAGCATTTT